This T cell receptor beta chain comes out of a study of graft-versus-host responses after intestinal transplantation. At the level of the study: Anti-thymocyte globulin induction was given to all recipients, followed by tacrolimus and steroids for about 3 years.

On this clone: As yet, its antigen is unknown.

Points from the study as a whole: Detected in recipient marrow were GvH clones, some of which were first observed in ileum or blood.

Libraries were prepared by immunoSEQ multiplex PCR; TCRdb keeps only in-frame clonotypes and omits some of them. The repertoire holds 95,000 to 150,000 clones, with approximately 96% as singletons. Per the germline V gene, CDR1 is MDHEN and CDR2 is SYDVKM. The CDR3 is 14 residues long. The ends were cut back, 2 bases at V and 7 bases at J, with 15 bases in the middle. Sequences were derived from unstimulated CD8+ T cells sorted from spleen or lymph node cells, sampled before intestinal transplant. J is TRBJ2-7 and V is TRBV28; D unresolved. This TCR was recovered from a human donor who received an intestinal transplant. CDR3 in amino acids: CASSLARTAKEQYF. Here the CDR3 DNA reads TGTGCCAGCAGTTTAGCGCGAACCGCTAAGGAGCAGTACTTC.